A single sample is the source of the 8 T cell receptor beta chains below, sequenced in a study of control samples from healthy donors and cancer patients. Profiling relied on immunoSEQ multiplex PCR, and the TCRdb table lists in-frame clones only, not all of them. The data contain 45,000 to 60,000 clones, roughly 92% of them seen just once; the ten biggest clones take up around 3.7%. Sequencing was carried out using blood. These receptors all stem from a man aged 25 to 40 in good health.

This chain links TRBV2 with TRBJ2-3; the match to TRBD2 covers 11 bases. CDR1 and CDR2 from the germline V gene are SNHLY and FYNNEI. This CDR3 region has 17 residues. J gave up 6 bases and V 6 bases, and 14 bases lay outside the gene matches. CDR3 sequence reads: CASRGYSGREGGDTQYF. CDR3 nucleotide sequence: TGTGCCAGCAGGGGATATAGCGGGAGGGAGGGTGGCGATACGCAGTATTTT.

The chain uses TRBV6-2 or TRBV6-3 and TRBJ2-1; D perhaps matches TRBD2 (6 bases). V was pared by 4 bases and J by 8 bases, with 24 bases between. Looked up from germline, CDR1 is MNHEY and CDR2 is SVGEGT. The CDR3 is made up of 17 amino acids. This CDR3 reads CASSSPLDPGWRDEQFF. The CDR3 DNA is TGTGCCAGCAGTTCCCCATTAGACCCAGGGTGGAGGGATGAGCAGTTCTTC.

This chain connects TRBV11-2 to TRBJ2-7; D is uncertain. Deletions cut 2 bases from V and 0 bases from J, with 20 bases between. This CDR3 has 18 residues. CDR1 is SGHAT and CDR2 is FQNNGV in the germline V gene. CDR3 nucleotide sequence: TGTGCCAGCAGCTTATCGGGCCGGCGGCAGCAACGCTCCTACGAGCAGTACTTC. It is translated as CASSLSGRRQQRSYEQYF.

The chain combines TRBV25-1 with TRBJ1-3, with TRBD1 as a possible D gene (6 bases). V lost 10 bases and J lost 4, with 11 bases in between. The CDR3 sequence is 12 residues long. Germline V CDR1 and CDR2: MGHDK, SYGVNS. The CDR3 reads CATRGTGNTIYF. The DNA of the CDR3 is TGTGCCACAAGGGGGACCGGAAACACCATATATTTT.

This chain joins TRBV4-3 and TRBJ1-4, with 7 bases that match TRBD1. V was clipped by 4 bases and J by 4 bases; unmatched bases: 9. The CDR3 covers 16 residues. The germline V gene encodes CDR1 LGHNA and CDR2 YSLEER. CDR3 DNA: TGCGCCAGCAGCCCAGAAACCGGGACAGATAATGAAAAACTGTTTTTT. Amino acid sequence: CASSPETGTDNEKLFF.

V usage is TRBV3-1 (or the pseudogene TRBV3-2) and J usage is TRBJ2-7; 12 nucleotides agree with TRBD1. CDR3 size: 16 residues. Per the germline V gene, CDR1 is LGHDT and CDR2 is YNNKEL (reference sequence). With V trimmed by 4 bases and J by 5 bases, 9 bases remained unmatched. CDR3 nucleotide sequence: TGTGCCAGCAGCCGATTGGCCGGGACAGGGGGCCACGAGCAGTACTTC. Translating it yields CASSRLAGTGGHEQYF.

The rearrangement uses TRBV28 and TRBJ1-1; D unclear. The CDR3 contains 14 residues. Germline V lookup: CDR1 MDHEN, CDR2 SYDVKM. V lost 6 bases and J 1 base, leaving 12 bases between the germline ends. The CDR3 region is CASSPHSSNTEAFF. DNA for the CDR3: TGTGCCAGCAGCCCCCACAGCTCGAACACTGAAGCTTTCTTT.

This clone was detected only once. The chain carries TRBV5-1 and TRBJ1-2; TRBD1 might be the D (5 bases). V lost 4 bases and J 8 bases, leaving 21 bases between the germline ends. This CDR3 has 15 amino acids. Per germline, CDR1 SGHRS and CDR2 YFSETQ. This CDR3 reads CASSGAGPPSSGYTF. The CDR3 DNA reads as TGCGCCAGCAGCGGCGCAGGGCCCCCGTCTTCCGGCTACACCTTC.